Listed below are T cell receptor beta chains from one sample, sequenced in a study of T cell responses to AZD1222 COVID-19 vaccine. Sequencing was performed with immunoSEQ multiplex PCR; in TCRdb, only in-frame clones are kept and a portion is missing. In the table there are 28,000 or so clones, approximately 85% of which are singletons. The sample consisted of peripheral blood, taken 28 days after the second AZD1222 dose. The receptors were sampled from an adult who received the AZD1222 COVID-19 vaccine. Each CDR3 is given with its conserved first and last residue. A D gene is named only where the DNA matches it firmly. Some rows mark clone size as missing; the rest say once, few, many or name a class of expanded clone.

CDR3 DNA | CDR3 protein | V gene | CDR3 length | D gene | clone size | J gene
TGTGCCAGCGCTAACCAGTTCGCGAACACCGGGGAGCTGTTTTTT | CASANQFANTGELFF | TRBV5-4 | 15 | . | . | TRBJ2-2
TGTGCCAGCAGTTACGGCCCAGGGTGGAGCAATCAGCCCCAGCATTTT | CASSYGPGWSNQPQHF | TRBV6-5 | 16 | . | . | TRBJ1-5
TGTGCCAGCAGTTACTCGGTGGGGGGGCCCAAAAACATTCAGTACTTC | CASSYSVGGPKNIQYF | TRBV6-6 | 16 | . | . | TRBJ2-4
TGTGCCAGCAGTACCGGGACCTCTACAGATACGCAGTATTTT | CASSTGTSTDTQYF | TRBV6-6 | 14 | . | . | TRBJ2-3
TGTGCCAGCAGCTTCAGCGGACTCGTCTACGAGCAGTACTTC | CASSFSGLVYEQYF | TRBV7-2 | 14 | . | . | TRBJ2-7
TGTGCCAGCAGTCCGGACAGTTTCGGAGTCGGCACCATATATTTT | CASSPDSFGVGTIYF | TRBV6-5 | 15 | . | . | TRBJ1-3
TGTGCCAGCAGCTTAGTAGGAGCCGGCAGAGTATACGAGCAGTACTTC | CASSLVGAGRVYEQYF | TRBV7-2 | 16 | . | once | TRBJ2-7
TGTGCCAGCATTTTAGGGTCGGGCAATCAGCCCCAGCATTTT | CASILGSGNQPQHF | TRBV28 | 14 | . | . | TRBJ1-5
TGTGCCAGCAGTCTTACCGGGACTTGGGATGGCTACACCTTC | CASSLTGTWDGYTF | TRBV27 | 14 | . | . | TRBJ1-2
TGTGCCAGCAGCTCCGTGGGAACCGGGGAGCTGTTTTTT | CASSSVGTGELFF | TRBV6-2/TRBV6-3 | 13 | . | . | TRBJ2-2
TGTGCCACAGGGGTTGGAAACATTCAGTACTTC | CATGVGNIQYF | TRBV19 | 11 | . | . | TRBJ2-4
TGTGCCAGCAGCCAGACAGGGGTCGATCAGCCCCAGCATTTT | CASSQTGVDQPQHF | TRBV3-1/TRBV3-2 | 14 | TRBD1 | . | TRBJ1-5
TGTGCCAGTAGTATTAGTGGGCGCCGCTCCTACGAGCAGTACTTC | CASSISGRRSYEQYF | TRBV19 | 15 | . | . | TRBJ2-7
TGCGCCAGCAGCCAGGAGGACAGGGCCAACGAGCAGTACTTC | CASSQEDRANEQYF | TRBV4-1 | 14 | TRBD1 | . | TRBJ2-7
TGCAGTGCTGTCAGAGTCGCTGAAGCTTTCTTT | CSAVRVAEAFF | TRBV20-1 | 11 | . | . | TRBJ1-1
TGTGCCAGCTCACGCAGATTCTATGGCTACACCTTC | CASSRRFYGYTF | TRBV18 | 12 | . | . | TRBJ1-2
TGCGCCAGCAGCGAGACCCAGGTTAACTATGGCTACACCTTC | CASSETQVNYGYTF | TRBV5-1 | 14 | . | . | TRBJ1-2
TGTAAGGGGACCCGTGGCTACACCTTC | CKGTRGYTF | TRBV30 | 9 | . | . | TRBJ1-2
TGTGCCAGCAGCCAGCTAGGTGGGGACACTGAAGCTTTCTTT | CASSQLGGDTEAFF | TRBV3-1/TRBV3-2 | 14 | . | . | TRBJ1-1
TGTGCCAGTAGTGCCTTGACAGGAGACTATGGCTACACCTTC | CASSALTGDYGYTF | TRBV19 | 14 | . | . | TRBJ1-2
TGTGCCAGCAGCTTAGACGTGGGGAGTTCTGGAAACACCATATATTTT | CASSLDVGSSGNTIYF | TRBV7-2 | 16 | . | . | TRBJ1-3
TGTGCCAGCACCCCGGCGAGGGTGAATAACTATGGCTACACCTTC | CASTPARVNNYGYTF | TRBV5-4 | 15 | . | once | TRBJ1-2
TGTGCCAGCAGCTTAGTCCGGAACACCGGGGAGCTGTTTTTT | CASSLVRNTGELFF | TRBV7-2 | 14 | . | . | TRBJ2-2
TGTGCCAGCAGCCAAGAACACTTTAGCAATCAGCCCCAGCATTTT | CASSQEHFSNQPQHF | TRBV4-2 | 15 | . | . | TRBJ1-5
TGCAGCGTCCCTGGGAGGCAGACCTCCTACAATGAGCAGTTCTTC | CSVPGRQTSYNEQFF | TRBV29-1 | 15 | . | . | TRBJ2-1
TGTGCCAGCAGCCAAGTTACTAGCGGGGGCCTAAAGGGTGATGAGCAGTTCTTC | CASSQVTSGGLKGDEQFF | TRBV3-1/TRBV3-2 | 18 | TRBD2 | . | TRBJ2-1
TGTGCCAGCAGTTACGTGTCAGTTAGCTCCTACGAGCAGTACTTC | CASSYVSVSSYEQYF | TRBV6-5 | 15 | . | . | TRBJ2-7
TGTGCCAGCAGACCAGGGACAACGCGGAATAATTCACCCCTCCACTTT | CASRPGTTRNNSPLHF | TRBV7-2 | 16 | . | . | TRBJ1-6
TGTGCCAGCAGCCCCCCCCAGGGACAGAGCACAGATACGCAGTATTTT | CASSPPQGQSTDTQYF | TRBV3-1/TRBV3-2 | 16 | TRBD1 | . | TRBJ2-3
TGTGCCAGCAGCTCCAGGACTAGCGGGGGGCCCCCGGGCCAAGAGACCCAGTACTTC | CASSSRTSGGPPGQETQYF | TRBV7-6 | 19 | TRBD2 | . | TRBJ2-5